The source of this TCR beta chain is a study of tumor-infiltrating lymphocytes in primary liver carcinoma (dated by TCRdb to about 2017). A note on the overall study: Surgical resection was performed in China between 2015 and 2016 on four to six patients with histopathologically diagnosed primary liver carcinoma. Of the five patients, three men and two women aged 30 to 69 years, four had hepatocellular carcinoma and one had combined HCC and intrahepatic cholangiocarcinoma. The five patients had tumors staged T1-T3 N0M0, with maximum diameters ranging from roughly 4.2 to 10 cm. Each sample produced roughly 3.5 to 7.13 million productive TCRbeta reads, and read depth showed no significant difference between tissue types. For each liver tumor, the study sampled five regions along with adjacent normal tissue and blood, and applied TCRbeta repertoire sequencing, expression microarrays and whole-exome sequencing. A total of 35 specimens from 5 patients underwent TCRbeta repertoire sequencing, comprising about 25 tumor regions, 5 adjacent noncancerous liver tissues and 5 peripheral blood samples. High reproducibility was observed for the technical replicate repertoires, with mean shared-clone rates approximately 0.9 and correlation coefficients above 0.95. The investigation overall reported the following: Only the TCR beta chain was sequenced, which likely underestimates true repertoire diversity because unpaired alpha chains were not captured. The top 250 clones accounted for a significantly greater share of the repertoire in tumors than in blood (p = 0.039). Repertoire overlap was higher between tumor regions (mean around 36%) than tumor-adjacent (17%) or tumor-blood (approximately 15%) pairs, consistent with antigen-driven expansion. The study included only five patients, and the authors note findings should be validated in a larger study. Since the samples were bulk and unsorted, there was no way to compare CD4+ and CD8+ T cell repertoires.

TCRbeta-specific cDNA was reverse-transcribed from 500 ng total RNA using a constant-region primer and ProtoScript II reverse transcriptase. Three nested multiplex PCR rounds, following a slightly modified ARM-PCR procedure, were used to build the TCRbeta libraries. Each of the first two PCR rounds ran for around 9 cycles and used multiplex TRBV1-TRBV30 forward primers together with a Cbeta reverse primer. Sample barcodes and Illumina adapters were attached in a final 25-cycle PCR using Deep VentR polymerase. Before sequencing, amplicons between 200 and 500 bp were purified from gel using a QIAquick gel extraction kit. An Illumina HiSeq 2500 was used to sequence the TCRbeta amplicons, generating 250-bp paired-end reads. From the authors' description of their analysis: Trimmomatic v0.33 was used to quality-trim the reads, and FLASH v1.2.11 was used to merge paired reads so that full CDR3 sequences could be recovered. MiGEC v1.2.1b assigned V, D and J germline segments to the rearranged TCRbeta sequences. Clonotype statistics, along with Shannon-Wiener diversity indices, were calculated using VDJtools v1.0.0. To reduce sampling bias, subsequent analyses other than the diversity analysis used only the 250 most abundant clonotypes in each sample. TCRdb reanalyzed the raw reads on its own, using fastp at Q25 for trimming and MiXCR for clone calling, and kept in-frame beta chains. CDR3 protein duplicates are merged, each entry listing the most common genes and DNA. What appears here as the V and J calls and clone size reflects TCRdb's work, not the paper's. In this sample the table shows 310,000 or so distinct CDR3 sequences, around three fifths of which occur a single time. The ten top clones hold approximately 17% of the sample.

The germline V and J ends show losses of 7 bases and 3 bases respectively, and no gene match explains 7 bases of the junction. Based on the germline V gene, the CDR1 and CDR2 sequences are SQVTM and ANQGSEA. Including the terminal cysteine and phenylalanine, the CDR3 comprises 15 residues. The retained sequence is limited to the CDR3, 45 bases, with the frame set at the first base. This clonotype appeared many times. Its target antigen remains unknown. No per-base quality is available; no much larger clone lies one base away. Blood RNA was extracted from unsorted whole blood with TRIzol reagent; germline DNA came from the DNeasy Blood & Tissue kit. At the time of sampling, the patients had chronic HBV infection and had not received any treatment. Before surgery, about 4 milliliters of peripheral blood were collected into K2EDTA tubes.

Sample: peripheral blood. The TCR sequence derives from a woman aged 25 to 39 with primary liver carcinoma and hepatitis B virus infection. The chain employs TRBV29-1 and TRBJ2-2; a stretch of 11 junction bases matches TRBD2. The CDR3 reads as follows: CSAQTSGKDTGELFF. The DNA sequence is TGCAGCGCCCAGACTAGCGGGAAGGACACCGGGGAGCTGTTTTTT.